The clone carrying this T cell receptor beta chain was seen repeatedly, ten times or more. Its target is not known. V lost 7 bases and J lost 3, with 10 bases in between. This CDR3 has 12 residues. Looked up from germline, CDR1 is MNHEY and CDR2 is SVGEGT. The source of the sample is a study of response to subunit inactivated influenza vaccine. Study-level findings and limits: After each seasonal influenza vaccination, few new T cells are recruited, the authors suggested.

TCRdb re-derived calls from the RT-PCR reads in MiXCR, one entry per CDR3 protein. The data show more than 450,000 distinct CDR3 sequences, 12% seen once. The sample here was PBMCs from blood, taken on the day of vaccination. This chain uses TRBV6-2 or TRBV6-3 with TRBJ2-7; D remains ambiguous. The sequence was obtained from a man between 50 and 59 years old who received an inactivated influenza vaccine. Written as DNA, the CDR3 is TGTGCCAGCACGGGCTGGGGCTACGAGCAGTACTTC. Encoded protein: CASTGWGYEQYF.